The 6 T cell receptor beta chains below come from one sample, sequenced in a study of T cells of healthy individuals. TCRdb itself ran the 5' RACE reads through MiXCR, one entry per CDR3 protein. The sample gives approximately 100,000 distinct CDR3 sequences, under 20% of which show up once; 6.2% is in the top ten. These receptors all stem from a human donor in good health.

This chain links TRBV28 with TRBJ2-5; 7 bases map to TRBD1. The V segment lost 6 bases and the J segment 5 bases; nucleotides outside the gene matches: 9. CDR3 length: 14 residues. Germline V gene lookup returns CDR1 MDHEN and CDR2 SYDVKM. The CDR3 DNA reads TGTGCCAGCAGCAGAAGAGGGGGCGGGGAGACCCAGTACTTC. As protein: CASSRRGGGETQYF.

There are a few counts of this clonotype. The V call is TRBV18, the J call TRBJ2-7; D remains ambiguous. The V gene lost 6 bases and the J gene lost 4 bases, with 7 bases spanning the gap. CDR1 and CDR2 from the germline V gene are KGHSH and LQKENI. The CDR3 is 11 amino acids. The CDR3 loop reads CASSSEYEQYF. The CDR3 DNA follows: TGTGCCAGCTCTTCAGAATACGAGCAGTACTTC. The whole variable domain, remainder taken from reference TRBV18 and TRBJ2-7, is NAGVMQNPRHLVRRRGQEARLRCSPMKGHSHVYWYRQLPEEGLKFMVYLQKENIIDESGMPKERFSAEFPKEGPSILRIQQVVRGDSAAYFCASSSEYEQYFGPGTRLTVT.

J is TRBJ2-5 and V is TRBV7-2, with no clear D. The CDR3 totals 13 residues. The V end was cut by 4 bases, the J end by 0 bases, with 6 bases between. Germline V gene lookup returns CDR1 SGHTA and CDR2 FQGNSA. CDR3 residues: CASSWRNQETQYF. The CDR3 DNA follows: TGTGCCAGCAGCTGGCGGAACCAAGAGACCCAGTACTTC.

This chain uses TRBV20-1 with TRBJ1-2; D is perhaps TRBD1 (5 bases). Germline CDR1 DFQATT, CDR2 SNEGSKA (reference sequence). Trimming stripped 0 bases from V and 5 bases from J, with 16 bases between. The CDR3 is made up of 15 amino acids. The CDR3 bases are TGCAGTGCTAGAGATCAGAGGGGAGGAAGGTATGGCTACACCTTC. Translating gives CSARDQRGGRYGYTF.

CDR3 sequence (DNA): TGTGCTAGTGGTTCACCCGGGACAGGGGGAATCGGGGAGCTGTTTTTT. Protein sequence: CASGSPGTGGIGELFF. The V call is TRBV12-5, the J call TRBJ2-2; 11 bases match TRBD1. Germline CDR1 and CDR2: LGHNT and FRNRAP. Losses at the gene ends were 4 bases for V and 7 bases for J; bases not matched to a gene: 8. The CDR3 consists of 16 residues.

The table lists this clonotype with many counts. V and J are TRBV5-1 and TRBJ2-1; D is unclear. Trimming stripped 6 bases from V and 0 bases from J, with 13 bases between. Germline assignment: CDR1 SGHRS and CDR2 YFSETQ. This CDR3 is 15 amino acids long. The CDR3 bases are TGCGCCAGCACAATGATGGCAGGCTCCTACAATGAGCAGTTCTTC. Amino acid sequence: CASTMMAGSYNEQFF.